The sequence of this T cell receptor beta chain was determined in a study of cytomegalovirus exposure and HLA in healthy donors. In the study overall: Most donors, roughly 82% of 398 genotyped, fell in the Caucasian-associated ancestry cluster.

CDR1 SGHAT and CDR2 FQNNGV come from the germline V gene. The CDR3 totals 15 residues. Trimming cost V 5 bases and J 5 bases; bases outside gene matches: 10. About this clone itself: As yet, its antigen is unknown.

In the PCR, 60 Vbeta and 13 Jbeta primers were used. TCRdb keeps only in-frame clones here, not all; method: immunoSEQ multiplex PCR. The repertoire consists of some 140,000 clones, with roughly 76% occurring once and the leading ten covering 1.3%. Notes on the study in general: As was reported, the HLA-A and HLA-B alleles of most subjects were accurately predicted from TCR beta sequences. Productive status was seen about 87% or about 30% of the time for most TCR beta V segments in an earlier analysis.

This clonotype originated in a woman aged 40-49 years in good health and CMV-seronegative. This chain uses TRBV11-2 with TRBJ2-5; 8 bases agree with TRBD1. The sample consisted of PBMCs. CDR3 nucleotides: TGTGCCAGCAGCCGCGGACAGGGCGCGGGGGAGACCCAGTACTTC. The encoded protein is CASSRGQGAGETQYF.